This T cell receptor (beta chain) derives from a study of cytomegalovirus exposure and HLA in healthy donors. The study ran its PCR with 60 Vbeta and 13 Jbeta primers. TCRdb's table, derived via immunoSEQ multiplex PCR, lists solely in-frame clones and lacks some. The sample consists of 190,000 or so clones, over 75% of them appearing once. CDR1 is MNHEY, CDR2 SVGAGI, per germline. Trimming pared 6 bases from V and 7 bases from J, leaving 15 bases between. This CDR3 is 14 amino acids long. This chain uses TRBV6-5 with TRBJ1-4; maybe TRBD1 (5 bases). The sample comprised PBMCs. This sequence was found in a woman between 45 and 60 years old in good health and CMV-seropositive. This chain's CDR3 is CASSPQGTREKLFF. CDR3 DNA sequence: TGTGCCAGCAGCCCGCAGGGTACTCGTGAAAAACTGTTTTTT.